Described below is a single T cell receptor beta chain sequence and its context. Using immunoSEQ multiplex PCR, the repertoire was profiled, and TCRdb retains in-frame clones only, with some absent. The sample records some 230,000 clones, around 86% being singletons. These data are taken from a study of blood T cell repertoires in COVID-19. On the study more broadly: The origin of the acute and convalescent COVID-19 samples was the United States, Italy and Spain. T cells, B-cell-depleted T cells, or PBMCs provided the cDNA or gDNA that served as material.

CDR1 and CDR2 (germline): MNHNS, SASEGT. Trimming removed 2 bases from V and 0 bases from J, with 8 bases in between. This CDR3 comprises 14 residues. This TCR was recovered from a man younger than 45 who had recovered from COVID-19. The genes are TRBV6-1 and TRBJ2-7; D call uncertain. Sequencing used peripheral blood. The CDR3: CASSESTLSYEQYF. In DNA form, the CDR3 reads TGTGCCAGCAGTGAAAGCACCCTCTCCTACGAGCAGTACTTC.